This T cell receptor beta chain was sequenced during a study of blood T cell repertoires in COVID-19 (dated by TCRdb to 2018 to 2021). Background for the entire study: Samples from collaborators originated in the United States, Italy and Spain and spanned both the acute and convalescent phases of COVID-19. Samples came from the ongoing ImmuneRACE study (first 160 participants) plus 1,254 subjects from 6 global collaborators. Where available, HLA class I and class II types were taken from metadata supplied by the sample provider and were not determined by assay-based typing. Deeply sampled blood TCRbeta repertoires from subjects exposed to, actively infected with, or recovered from COVID-19 were included in the dataset. A de-identified subject ID, COVID-19 status, age in years and sex were almost always included in the sample metadata. The repertoires were made available in a free public database intended to serve as a resource for research on the immune response to SARS-CoV-2. The prospective study material was composed of cDNA or gDNA derived from T cells, B-cell-depleted T cells, or PBMCs. What the work shows at the level of the full study, not this receptor alone: How much clinical and demographic metadata was included differed by source and by participant, and the metadata was provided uncurated.

Taken from the germline V gene, the CDR1 and CDR2 loops are MNHEY and SVGAGI. The germline V end is reduced by 5 bases and the J end by 4 bases; junction bases left unmatched: 7. The CDR3 runs 14 amino acids, cysteine and phenylalanine included. This entry keeps only the CDR3 DNA: 42 bases, framed from base 1. Regarding this clone: Its cognate antigen has yet to be identified. Base-call qualities are not available, and no considerably larger clone is one nucleotide away.

TCRbeta CDR3 regions were amplified from genomic DNA using the immunoSEQ Assay, a bias-controlled multiplex PCR. The original pipeline was this. Nucleated cell counts per sample were estimated from amplification of reference gene primers within the assay. To quantify the absolute abundance of each unique TCRbeta CDR3 rearrangement, sequence reads were collapsed and filtered. For each sample, productive Simpson clonality was calculated as the square root of Simpson's diversity index over productive rearrangements. Entries here come from immuneACCESS through TCRdb and include only in-frame sequences with V and J called. Some clones fail to appear in such tables; in the studies checked, an unresolved V gene covers under half of the shortfall, and the cause of the remainder is unknown. V and J calls and clone size are copied from that table; D and trimming were computed from the DNA. The sample table records around 240,000 clones; 70% to 90% of these occur just once. About 1.9% of the sample is held by the ten biggest clonotypes.

Participants in the prospective study were enrolled through a virtual design, were aged roughly 18 to 100 years, and lived in roughly 25 United States geographic areas. In the prospective study, cohorts were assigned on the basis of participant-reported clinical history obtained from a screening survey and a study questionnaire. Recovered participants in ImmuneRACE Cohort 3 were defined as having two consecutive negative NP/OP PCR tests, clearance from a healthcare professional, or resolution of symptoms. Mobile phlebotomists in the prospective study collected whole blood, serum and a nasopharyngeal or oropharyngeal swab from every participant. Over a roughly two-month period, participants in the prospective study had the option of providing additional blood draws and questionnaires. Blood samples from the prospective study were shipped frozen or at room temperature prior to DNA extraction.

The sample comprised PBMCs or T cells enriched from blood (not recorded which). The clonotype originates from a woman between 45 and 65 years old who had recovered from COVID-19. The rearrangement joined TRBV6-5 to TRBJ2-5; TRBD1 aligns with 7 central bases. DNA sequence: TGTGCCAGCAGTCAACAGGGGCCCATAGAGACCCAGTACTTC. Its protein is CASSQQGPIETQYF.